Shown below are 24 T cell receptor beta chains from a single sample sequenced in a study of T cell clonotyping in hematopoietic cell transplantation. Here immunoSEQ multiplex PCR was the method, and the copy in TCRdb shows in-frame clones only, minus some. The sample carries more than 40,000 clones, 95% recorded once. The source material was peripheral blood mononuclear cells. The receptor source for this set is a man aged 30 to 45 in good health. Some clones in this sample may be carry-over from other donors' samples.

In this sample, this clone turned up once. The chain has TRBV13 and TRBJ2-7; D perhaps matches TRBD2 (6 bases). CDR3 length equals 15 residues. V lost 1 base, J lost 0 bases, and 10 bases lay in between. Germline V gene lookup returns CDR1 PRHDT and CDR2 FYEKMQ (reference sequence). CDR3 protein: CASSLARDLSYEQYF. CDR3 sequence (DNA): TGTGCCAGCAGCTTAGCGCGGGACCTCTCCTACGAGCAGTACTTC.

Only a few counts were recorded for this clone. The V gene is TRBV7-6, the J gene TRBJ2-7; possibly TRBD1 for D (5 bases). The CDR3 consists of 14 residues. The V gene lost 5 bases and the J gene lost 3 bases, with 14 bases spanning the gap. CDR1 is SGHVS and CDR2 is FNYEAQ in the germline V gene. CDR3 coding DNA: TGTGCCAGCAGCCGTGGGGCAGGAAGCTACGAGCAGTACTTC. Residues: CASSRGAGSYEQYF.

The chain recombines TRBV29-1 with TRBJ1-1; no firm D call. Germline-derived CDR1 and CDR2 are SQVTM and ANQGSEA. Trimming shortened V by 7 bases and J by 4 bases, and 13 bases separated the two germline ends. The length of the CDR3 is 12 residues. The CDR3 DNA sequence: TGCAGCGCGCCTGGTTCCCGCACTGAAGCTTTCTTT. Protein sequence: CSAPGSRTEAFF.

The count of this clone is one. The CDR3 reads CASSEARDKVIYGYTF. The CDR3 nucleotides are TGTGCCAGCAGTGAAGCCAGGGACAAGGTGATCTATGGCTACACCTTC. The chain employs TRBV6-1 and TRBJ1-2, with a tentative D call TRBD1 (6 bases). The CDR3 is 16 amino acids. The germline V gene has CDR1 MNHNS and CDR2 SASEGT. With 0 bases removed from V and 4 bases from J, the gap between germline ends came to 15 bases.

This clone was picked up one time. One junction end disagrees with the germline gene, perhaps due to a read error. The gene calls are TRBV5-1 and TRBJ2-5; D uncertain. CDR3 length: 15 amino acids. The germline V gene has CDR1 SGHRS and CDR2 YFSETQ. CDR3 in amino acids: CASTLSLPVQETQYF. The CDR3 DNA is TGCGCCAGCACCTTGAGCCTTCCAGTACAAGAGACCCAGTACTTC. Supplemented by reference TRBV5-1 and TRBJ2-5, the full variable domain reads KAGVTQTPRYLIKTRGQQVTLSCSPISGHRSVSWYQQTPGQGLQFLFEYFSETQRNKGNFPGRFSGRQFSNSRSEMNVSTLELGDSALYLCASTLSLPVQETQYFGPGTRLLVL.

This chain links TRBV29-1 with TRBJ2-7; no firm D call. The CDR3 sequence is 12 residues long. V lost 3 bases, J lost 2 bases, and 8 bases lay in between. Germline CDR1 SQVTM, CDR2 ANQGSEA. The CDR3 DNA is TGCAGCGTTGAGGGGTCCGCCTACGAGCAGTACTTC. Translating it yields CSVEGSAYEQYF.

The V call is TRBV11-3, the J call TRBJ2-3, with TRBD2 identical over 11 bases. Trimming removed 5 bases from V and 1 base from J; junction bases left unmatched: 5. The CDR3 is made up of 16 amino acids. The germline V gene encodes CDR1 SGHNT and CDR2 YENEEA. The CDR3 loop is CASSPLLAGGTDTQYF. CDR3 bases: TGTGCCAGCAGCCCTCTACTAGCGGGAGGCACAGATACGCAGTATTTT.

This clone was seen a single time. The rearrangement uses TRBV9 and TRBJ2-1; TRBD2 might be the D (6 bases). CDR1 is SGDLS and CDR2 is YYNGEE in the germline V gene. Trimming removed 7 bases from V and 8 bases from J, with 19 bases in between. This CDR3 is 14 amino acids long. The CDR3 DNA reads TGTGCCAGCGGGGACTCCCCACGTTACGATGAGCAGTTCTTC. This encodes CASGDSPRYDEQFF.

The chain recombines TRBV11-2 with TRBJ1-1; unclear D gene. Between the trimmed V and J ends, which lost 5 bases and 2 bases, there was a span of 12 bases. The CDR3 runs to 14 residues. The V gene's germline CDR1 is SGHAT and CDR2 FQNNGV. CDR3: CASSTRQGNTEAFF. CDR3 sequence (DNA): TGTGCCAGCAGCACTCGACAAGGCAACACTGAAGCTTTCTTT.

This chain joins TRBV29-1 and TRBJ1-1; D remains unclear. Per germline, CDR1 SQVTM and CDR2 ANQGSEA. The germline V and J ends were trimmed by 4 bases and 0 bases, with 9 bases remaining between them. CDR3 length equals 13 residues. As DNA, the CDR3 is TGCAGCGTTGGCGGTATAATGAACACTGAAGCTTTCTTT. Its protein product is CSVGGIMNTEAFF. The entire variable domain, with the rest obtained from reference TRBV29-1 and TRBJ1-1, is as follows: SAVISQKPSRDICQRGTSLTIQCQVDSQVTMMFWYRQQPGQSLTLIATANQGSEATYESGFVIDKFPISRPNLTFSTLTVSNMSPEDSSIYLCSVGGIMNTEAFFGQGTRLTVV.

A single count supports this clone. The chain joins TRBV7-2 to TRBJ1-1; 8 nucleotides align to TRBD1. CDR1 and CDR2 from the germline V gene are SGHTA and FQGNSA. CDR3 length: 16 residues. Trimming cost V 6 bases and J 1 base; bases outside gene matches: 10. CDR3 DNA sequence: TGTGCCAGCAGACCACAGGGGGGTCATGGGAACACTGAAGCTTTCTTT. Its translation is CASRPQGGHGNTEAFF. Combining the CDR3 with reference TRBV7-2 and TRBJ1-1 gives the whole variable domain GAGVSQSPSNKVTEKGKDVELRCDPISGHTALYWYRQSLGQGLEFLIYFQGNSAPDKSGLPSDRFSAERTGGSVSTLTIQRTQQEDSAVYLCASRPQGGHGNTEAFFGQGTRLTVV.

The CDR3 loop reads CASSDQGASYEQYF. The CDR3 bases are TGTGCCAGCAGCGACCAGGGGGCGTCCTACGAGCAGTACTTC. V is TRBV5-6 and J is TRBJ2-7, with 8 bases matching TRBD1. This CDR3 is 14 amino acids long. Per germline, CDR1 SGHDT and CDR2 YYEEEE. Trimming took 4 bases from V and 1 from J; bases not matched to a gene: 4.

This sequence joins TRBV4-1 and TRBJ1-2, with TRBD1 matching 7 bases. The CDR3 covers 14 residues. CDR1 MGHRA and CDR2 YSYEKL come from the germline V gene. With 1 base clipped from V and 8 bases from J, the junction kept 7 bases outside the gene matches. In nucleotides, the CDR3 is TGCGCCAGCAGCCAAGTGGCACAGGGGAACGGCTACACCTTC. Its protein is CASSQVAQGNGYTF.

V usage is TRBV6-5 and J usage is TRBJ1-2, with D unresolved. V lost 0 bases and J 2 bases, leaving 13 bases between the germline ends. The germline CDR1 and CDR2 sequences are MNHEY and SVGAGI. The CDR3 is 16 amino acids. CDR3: CASSYSLLYGNYGYTF. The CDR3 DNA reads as TGTGCCAGCAGTTACTCGCTCTTGTACGGGAACTATGGCTACACCTTC.

CDR3 sequence: CASSLTTGRISTEAFF. In nucleotides, the CDR3 is TGTGCCAGCAGTTTAACGACAGGGAGGATATCCACTGAAGCTTTCTTT. The chain recombines TRBV27 with TRBJ1-1; TRBD1 matches 7 bases. Germline CDR1 and CDR2: MNHEY and SMNVEV (reference sequence). V was clipped by 2 bases and J by 4 bases; unmatched bases: 10. The CDR3 is 16 amino acids.

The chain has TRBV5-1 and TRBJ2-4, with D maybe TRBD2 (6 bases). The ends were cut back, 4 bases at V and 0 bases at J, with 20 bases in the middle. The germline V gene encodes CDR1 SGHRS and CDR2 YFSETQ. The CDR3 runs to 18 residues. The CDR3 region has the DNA TGCGCCAGCAGCCCGCGGGACCTCTCGGCGGGAGCCAAAAACATTCAGTACTTC. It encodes CASSPRDLSAGAKNIQYF.

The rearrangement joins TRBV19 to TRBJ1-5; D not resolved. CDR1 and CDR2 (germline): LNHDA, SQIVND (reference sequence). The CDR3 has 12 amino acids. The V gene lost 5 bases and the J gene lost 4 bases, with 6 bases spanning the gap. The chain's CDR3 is CASSRWNQPQHF. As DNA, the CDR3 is TGTGCCAGTAGTCGTTGGAATCAGCCCCAGCATTTT.

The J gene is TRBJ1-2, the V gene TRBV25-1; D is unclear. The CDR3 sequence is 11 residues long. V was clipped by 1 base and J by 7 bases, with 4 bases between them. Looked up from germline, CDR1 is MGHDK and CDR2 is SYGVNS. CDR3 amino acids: CASSEWSGYTF. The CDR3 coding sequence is TGTGCCAGCAGTGAATGGTCTGGCTACACCTTC.

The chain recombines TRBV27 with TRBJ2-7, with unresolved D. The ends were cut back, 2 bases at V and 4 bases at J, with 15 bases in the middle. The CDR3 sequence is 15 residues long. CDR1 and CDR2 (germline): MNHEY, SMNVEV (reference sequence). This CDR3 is CASSLEWAANYEQYF. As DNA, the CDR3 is TGTGCCAGCAGTTTAGAATGGGCAGCCAATTACGAGCAGTACTTC.

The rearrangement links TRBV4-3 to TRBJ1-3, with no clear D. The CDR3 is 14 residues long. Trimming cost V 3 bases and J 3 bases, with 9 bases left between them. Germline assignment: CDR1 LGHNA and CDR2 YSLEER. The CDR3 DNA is TGCGCCAGCAGCCAGTCCATAATTGGAAACACCATATATTTT. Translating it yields CASSQSIIGNTIYF.

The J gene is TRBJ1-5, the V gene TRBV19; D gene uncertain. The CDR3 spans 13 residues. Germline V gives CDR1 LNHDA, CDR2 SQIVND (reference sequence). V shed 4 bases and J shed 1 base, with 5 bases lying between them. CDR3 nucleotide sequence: TGTGCCAGTAGTAGGCAAAGCAATCAGCCCCAGCATTTT. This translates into CASSRQSNQPQHF.

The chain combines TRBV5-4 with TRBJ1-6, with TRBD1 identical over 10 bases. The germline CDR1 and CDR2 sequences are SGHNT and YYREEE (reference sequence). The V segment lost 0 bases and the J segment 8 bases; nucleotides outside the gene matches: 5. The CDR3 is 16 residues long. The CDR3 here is CASSLGQGAGYSPLHF. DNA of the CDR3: TGTGCCAGCAGCTTGGGACAGGGGGCGGGCTATTCACCCCTCCACTTT.

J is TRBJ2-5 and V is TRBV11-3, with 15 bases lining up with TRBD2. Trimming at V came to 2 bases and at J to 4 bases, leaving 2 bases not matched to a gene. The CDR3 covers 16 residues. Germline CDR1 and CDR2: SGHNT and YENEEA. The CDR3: CASSLTGLAGGETQYF. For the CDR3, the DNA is TGTGCCAGCAGCTTAACGGGACTAGCGGGAGGAGAGACCCAGTACTTC.

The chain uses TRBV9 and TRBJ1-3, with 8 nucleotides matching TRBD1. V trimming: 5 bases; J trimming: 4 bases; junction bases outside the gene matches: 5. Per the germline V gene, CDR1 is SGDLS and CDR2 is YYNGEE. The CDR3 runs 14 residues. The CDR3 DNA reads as TGTGCCAGCAGTGCAGGGGGCATAGGAAACACCATATATTTT. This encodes CASSAGGIGNTIYF.